These T cell receptor beta chains were read from a single sample in a study of blood T cell repertoires in COVID-19. The protocol was immunoSEQ multiplex PCR, while the TCRdb copy is restricted to in-frame clones and leaves out a portion. The table lists roughly 140,000 clones, about 80% of them singletons. Sequencing was carried out using peripheral blood. Source of these receptors: a human donor in a cohort sampled during active COVID-19. Each CDR3 is given with its conserved first and last residue. Each record gives: D gene, clone size, J gene, V gene, CDR3 DNA, CDR3 protein. The D gene is left open where the match is weak. Clone size is given for some rows only: seen once, a few or many times, or a class if the clone is expanded.

d_call: -; clone_size: -; j_call: TRBJ2-2; v_call: TRBV9; cdr3_nt: TGTGCCAGCAGCGTATTTTCGGGGTCGGCCGGGGAGCTGTTTTTT; cdr3_aa: CASSVFSGSAGELFF
d_call: -; clone_size: -; j_call: TRBJ1-3; v_call: TRBV9; cdr3_nt: TGTGCCAGCAGCGTCGAGGATGGAAACACCATATATTTT; cdr3_aa: CASSVEDGNTIYF
d_call: TRBD2; clone_size: -; j_call: TRBJ2-7; v_call: TRBV11-1; cdr3_nt: TGTGCCAGCAGTTCCGGGACTAACTACGAGCAGTACTTC; cdr3_aa: CASSSGTNYEQYF
d_call: TRBD1; clone_size: -; j_call: TRBJ2-1; v_call: TRBV4-1; cdr3_nt: TGCGCCAGCAGCCAAGAATCTGACAGGGCAGGGGCCAATGAGCAGTTCTTC; cdr3_aa: CASSQESDRAGANEQFF
d_call: -; clone_size: -; j_call: TRBJ1-5; v_call: TRBV7-9; cdr3_nt: TGTGCCAGCAGCTCTCTAAACGGCAATCAGCCCCAGCATTTT; cdr3_aa: CASSSLNGNQPQHF
d_call: TRBD1; clone_size: -; j_call: TRBJ1-6; v_call: TRBV18; cdr3_nt: TGTGCCAGCTCACCGGCGGGACAGGGTAATTCACCCCTCCACTTT; cdr3_aa: CASSPAGQGNSPLHF
d_call: TRBD1; clone_size: -; j_call: TRBJ2-5; v_call: TRBV7-3; cdr3_nt: TGTGCCAGCAGCCTCGGACAGGGCCTCGTAAGGACCCAGTACTTC; cdr3_aa: CASSLGQGLVRTQYF
d_call: TRBD2; clone_size: -; j_call: TRBJ2-3; v_call: TRBV9; cdr3_nt: TGTGCCAGCAGCGTCGGACCTAGCGGGGCTATCACAGATACGCAGTATTTT; cdr3_aa: CASSVGPSGAITDTQYF
d_call: TRBD1; clone_size: -; j_call: TRBJ1-5; v_call: TRBV6-2/TRBV6-3; cdr3_nt: TGTGCCAGCAGTGACGCAGGGGGCGCAGGACAGCCCCAGCATTTT; cdr3_aa: CASSDAGGAGQPQHF
d_call: TRBD2; clone_size: -; j_call: TRBJ2-7; v_call: TRBV5-1; cdr3_nt: TGCGCCAGCAGCTTAGACAGCGGGGGGATCTCCTACGAGCAGTACTTC; cdr3_aa: CASSLDSGGISYEQYF
d_call: TRBD1; clone_size: -; j_call: TRBJ1-3; v_call: TRBV9; cdr3_nt: TGTGCCAGCAGCGTACAGGGGGCGTTGGGAAACACCATATATTTT; cdr3_aa: CASSVQGALGNTIYF
d_call: -; clone_size: -; j_call: TRBJ1-5; v_call: TRBV19; cdr3_nt: TGTGCCAGTAGTAGAGGACAAGACCAGCCCCAGCATTTT; cdr3_aa: CASSRGQDQPQHF
d_call: -; clone_size: -; j_call: TRBJ2-5; v_call: TRBV7-9; cdr3_nt: TGTGCCAGCAGCTTAGATGGAGGGGAGACCCAGTACTTC; cdr3_aa: CASSLDGGETQYF
d_call: TRBD1; clone_size: -; j_call: TRBJ2-5; v_call: TRBV9; cdr3_nt: TGTGCCAGCAGCGCCTCCGACAGGGGTTGGACCCAGTACTTC; cdr3_aa: CASSASDRGWTQYF
d_call: -; clone_size: -; j_call: TRBJ1-2; v_call: TRBV14; cdr3_nt: TGTGCCAGCAGCCAAGATCCGGGCTTATCTCCGGGGGGCTACACCTTC; cdr3_aa: CASSQDPGLSPGGYTF
d_call: -; clone_size: -; j_call: TRBJ2-3; v_call: TRBV9; cdr3_nt: TGTGCCAGCAGCGTAGGTCCGGGGTCAGGAGGTACGCAGTATTTT; cdr3_aa: CASSVGPGSGGTQYF
d_call: -; clone_size: -; j_call: TRBJ2-7; v_call: TRBV21-1; cdr3_nt: TGTGCCAGCAGCGGTCCCGGGACAGTCTCCCTTGGATACGAGCAGTACTTC; cdr3_aa: CASSGPGTVSLGYEQYF
d_call: TRBD2; clone_size: -; j_call: TRBJ2-5; v_call: TRBV6-5; cdr3_nt: TGTGCCAGTCGACTAGCGGGGGGGCCAGAGACCCAGTACTTC; cdr3_aa: CASRLAGGPETQYF
d_call: TRBD2; clone_size: few; j_call: TRBJ2-3; v_call: TRBV7-3; cdr3_nt: TGTGCCAGCAGCCGAAGCGGGGGTAGCACAGATACGCAGTATTTT; cdr3_aa: CASSRSGGSTDTQYF
d_call: -; clone_size: -; j_call: TRBJ2-5; v_call: TRBV6-1; cdr3_nt: TGTGCCAGCAGTGAATGGCGGCCCCAAGAGACCCAGTACTTC; cdr3_aa: CASSEWRPQETQYF
d_call: -; clone_size: -; j_call: TRBJ2-7; v_call: TRBV28; cdr3_nt: TGTGCCAGCAGTTTACTTCTAGGCGAGCAGTACTTC; cdr3_aa: CASSLLLGEQYF
d_call: -; clone_size: -; j_call: TRBJ2-7; v_call: TRBV19; cdr3_nt: TGTGCCAGTAGTATAAACTGGGGCCCCTACGAGCAGTACTTC; cdr3_aa: CASSINWGPYEQYF
d_call: -; clone_size: -; j_call: TRBJ1-6; v_call: TRBV4-3; cdr3_nt: TGCGCCAGCAGCCAAGATAGCACATCGAGCTCCTATAATTCACCCCTCCACTTT; cdr3_aa: CASSQDSTSSSYNSPLHF
d_call: -; clone_size: -; j_call: TRBJ1-5; v_call: TRBV6-2/TRBV6-3; cdr3_nt: TGTGCCAGCAGTTCTTTTAAACGGGGGAACAATCAGCCCCAGCATTTT; cdr3_aa: CASSSFKRGNNQPQHF
d_call: TRBD2; clone_size: -; j_call: TRBJ2-3; v_call: TRBV28; cdr3_nt: TGTGCCAGCACCGTTAGCGGGGAGGGCACAGATACGCAGTATTTT; cdr3_aa: CASTVSGEGTDTQYF
d_call: TRBD1; clone_size: -; j_call: TRBJ1-2; v_call: TRBV28; cdr3_nt: TGTGCCAGCAGTTGGAGAACAGGGGGAGCAAGTGGCTACACCTTC; cdr3_aa: CASSWRTGGASGYTF
d_call: TRBD1; clone_size: -; j_call: TRBJ1-5; v_call: TRBV6-6; cdr3_nt: TGTGCCAGCAGCCTCGGACAGGTACGGAGCAATCAGCCCCAGCATTTT; cdr3_aa: CASSLGQVRSNQPQHF
d_call: TRBD2; clone_size: -; j_call: TRBJ2-2; v_call: TRBV3-1/TRBV3-2; cdr3_nt: TGTGCCAGCATGAGTGTGTCGGGGGGGGCCGGGGAGCTGTTTTTT; cdr3_aa: CASMSVSGGAGELFF
d_call: -; clone_size: -; j_call: TRBJ2-2; v_call: TRBV2; cdr3_nt: TGTGCCAGCAGTGAGCAGGGGAGGGCCGGGGAGCTGTTTTTT; cdr3_aa: CASSEQGRAGELFF
d_call: -; clone_size: -; j_call: TRBJ1-1; v_call: TRBV5-8; cdr3_nt: TGTGCCAGCAGCCCGGGACTTTGGAACACTGAAGCTTTCTTT; cdr3_aa: CASSPGLWNTEAFF
d_call: TRBD2; clone_size: -; j_call: TRBJ2-1; v_call: TRBV6-5; cdr3_nt: TGTGCCAGCAGTCAGACTAGCGGGGGATGGAATGAGCAGTTCTTC; cdr3_aa: CASSQTSGGWNEQFF
d_call: TRBD1; clone_size: -; j_call: TRBJ2-2; v_call: TRBV3-1/TRBV3-2; cdr3_nt: TGTGCCAGCAGCCAAGATCCGGGCGGGACAGGTAACTCCGGGGAGCTGTTTTTT; cdr3_aa: CASSQDPGGTGNSGELFF
d_call: -; clone_size: -; j_call: TRBJ2-7; v_call: TRBV10-3; cdr3_nt: TGTGCCATCAGCCCCCGGAGGGATCACGAGCAGTACTTC; cdr3_aa: CAISPRRDHEQYF
d_call: TRBD1; clone_size: -; j_call: TRBJ2-3; v_call: TRBV11-2; cdr3_nt: TGTGCCAGTATCCGGGACAGGGGGGATACAGATACGCAGTATTTT; cdr3_aa: CASIRDRGDTDTQYF
d_call: -; clone_size: -; j_call: TRBJ2-7; v_call: TRBV9; cdr3_nt: TGTGCCAGCAGCGTAGCCGGGATCGACACCTACGAGCAGTACTTC; cdr3_aa: CASSVAGIDTYEQYF
d_call: TRBD2; clone_size: -; j_call: TRBJ2-7; v_call: TRBV6-5; cdr3_nt: TGTGCCAGCAGTTACTCGGGGCGGGGGGGCCACGAGCAGTACTTC; cdr3_aa: CASSYSGRGGHEQYF
d_call: -; clone_size: -; j_call: TRBJ1-6; v_call: TRBV6-2/TRBV6-3; cdr3_nt: TGTGCCAGCAGTTACTCGCGGCGGAATTCACCCCTCCACTTT; cdr3_aa: CASSYSRRNSPLHF
d_call: -; clone_size: -; j_call: TRBJ2-3; v_call: TRBV3-1/TRBV3-2; cdr3_nt: TGTGCCAGCAGCTACGGGACTTCAACAGATACGCAGTATTTT; cdr3_aa: CASSYGTSTDTQYF
d_call: TRBD1; clone_size: -; j_call: TRBJ2-1; v_call: TRBV11-3; cdr3_nt: TGTGCCAGCAGTTCCGGGACAGACCCCTACAATGAGCAGTTCTTC; cdr3_aa: CASSSGTDPYNEQFF
d_call: -; clone_size: once; j_call: TRBJ1-6; v_call: TRBV9; cdr3_nt: TGTGCCAGCAGCGTACGAGCGGGCTCCTATAATTCACCCCTCCACTTT; cdr3_aa: CASSVRAGSYNSPLHF
d_call: TRBD2; clone_size: -; j_call: TRBJ2-2; v_call: TRBV2; cdr3_nt: TGTGCCAGTCGGTTGGGGGAGGGGACCGGGGAGCTGTTTTTT; cdr3_aa: CASRLGEGTGELFF
d_call: -; clone_size: -; j_call: TRBJ2-7; v_call: TRBV6-2/TRBV6-3; cdr3_nt: TGTGCCAGCAGTGACCGGGGGTCGAGCTCCTACGAGCAGTACTTC; cdr3_aa: CASSDRGSSSYEQYF
d_call: TRBD1; clone_size: few; j_call: TRBJ1-1; v_call: TRBV4-1; cdr3_nt: TGCGCCAGCAGCCAGCGGACAGGGGCACTGAACACTGAAGCTTTCTTT; cdr3_aa: CASSQRTGALNTEAFF
d_call: -; clone_size: -; j_call: TRBJ2-7; v_call: TRBV7-2; cdr3_nt: TGTGCCAGCAGCTCTGGCGCCCAGGGATACGAGCAGTACTTC; cdr3_aa: CASSSGAQGYEQYF
d_call: TRBD2; clone_size: -; j_call: TRBJ2-1; v_call: TRBV7-6; cdr3_nt: TGTGCCAGCAGCTTCCTAGCGGGAAATCACAATGAGCAGTTCTTC; cdr3_aa: CASSFLAGNHNEQFF
d_call: -; clone_size: -; j_call: TRBJ2-1; v_call: TRBV6-2/TRBV6-3; cdr3_nt: TGTGCCAGCAGTTCCCTAGCCTATGAGCAGTTCTTC; cdr3_aa: CASSSLAYEQFF
d_call: -; clone_size: -; j_call: TRBJ2-5; v_call: TRBV9; cdr3_nt: TGTGCCAGCAGCGTAGTTGGGGCCGGGGAGACCCAGTACTTC; cdr3_aa: CASSVVGAGETQYF
d_call: TRBD1; clone_size: few; j_call: TRBJ2-7; v_call: TRBV5-6; cdr3_nt: TGTGCCAGCACTCGAACAGGGGTTCCCTACGAGCAGTACTTC; cdr3_aa: CASTRTGVPYEQYF
d_call: -; clone_size: once; j_call: TRBJ2-3; v_call: TRBV19; cdr3_nt: TGTGCCAGTAGTACATCTTCGCTAGGACAGGGCGGGGGTACGCAGTATTTT; cdr3_aa: CASSTSSLGQGGGTQYF